Listed here is a single T cell receptor (beta chain). Its antigen is as yet unknown. The unexposed donors gave CD4+ T cells in about 2011-2018, prior to COVID-19. After less than 11 days of culture, CD4+ T cells were isolated. Testing used SARS-CoV-2 S/N and four cold-coronavirus spikes on unexposed-donor CD4+ T cells, cells permitting. This specimen belongs to a study of CD4 T cells in relation to SARS-CoV-2 and coronaviruses. Study-wide context: After roughly ten days of antigen culture, PBMC TCR beta CDR3s were sequenced. Negative control cultures got HIV-1 Nef peptides or no peptide.

This CDR3 is 15 amino acids long. Germline V gives CDR1 LGHDT, CDR2 YNNKEL (reference sequence). The V and J ends lost 5 bases and 2 bases respectively, with 15 bases between them. The assay was immunoSEQ multiplex PCR, and TCRdb's table has in-frame clones only and misses some. In the table there are 20,000 to 25,000 clones, 60% to 85% of which are singletons. This sequence joins TRBV3-1 (or the pseudogene TRBV3-2) and TRBJ1-1; tentatively, D is TRBD1 (5 bases). The TCR was taken from a human donor in good health. Material for sequencing was CD4+ T cells from PBMCs, cultured in vitro. This chain's CDR3 is CASSAALGGNTEAFF. CDR3 in DNA: TGTGCCAGCAGCGCCGCTTTGGGGGGAAACACTGAAGCTTTCTTT.